The sequence of this T cell receptor beta chain was determined in a study of blood T cell repertoires in COVID-19. Original methodology: Amplification with reference gene primers provided the estimates of nucleated cell counts. Repertoires were generated with immunoSEQ multiplex PCR, while TCRdb's copy carries only in-frame clones and drops some. Clone size and V and J calls were adopted from that table, with D and trimming inferred from the DNA. The table includes roughly 230,000 clones, approximately 83% detected once. The receptor comes from a woman aged 45-65 years with acute or convalescent COVID-19. The sequenced sample was peripheral blood.

The DNA of the CDR3 is TGTGCCAGCAGCGCGGGGGTAGCGAACACTGAAGCTTTCTTT. Its translation is CASSAGVANTEAFF. The V call is TRBV9, the J call TRBJ1-1; weak D call: TRBD1 (5 bases). Per germline, CDR1 SGDLS and CDR2 YYNGEE. The CDR3 spans 14 residues. The V gene lost 3 bases and the J gene lost 1 base, with 10 bases spanning the gap.